Each of the 15 T cell receptor beta chains below was sequenced from the same sample in a study of blood T cell repertoires in COVID-19. Data came from immunoSEQ multiplex PCR; TCRdb stores just in-frame clones and leaves some out. The data contain hundreds of thousands of clones, 80% to 90% of them singletons. Sample: PBMCs or T cells enriched from blood (not recorded which). The receptors derive from a woman aged 40 to 55 with acute COVID-19.

The chain has TRBV11-2 and TRBJ1-1; 7 nucleotides align to TRBD1. The CDR3 runs to 12 residues. The germline gives CDR1 SGHAT, CDR2 FQNNGV. Unmatched junction bases numbered 1, after V lost 5 bases and J lost 4 bases. The CDR3 DNA reads TGTGCCAGCAGCGCAGGGGGCACTGAAGCTTTCTTT. This sequence encodes CASSAGGTEAFF.

The chain has TRBV5-4 and TRBJ2-5, with a possible D match to TRBD1 (5 bases). In germline, CDR1 is SGHNT, CDR2 YYREEE (reference sequence). This CDR3 is 14 amino acids long. Trimming cost V 2 bases and J 5 bases, with 13 bases left between them. The DNA for the CDR3 is TGTGCCAGCAGCTTCCGGCAGGGCTATGAGACCCAGTACTTC. It yields the protein CASSFRQGYETQYF. Looking up the rest from reference TRBV5-4 and TRBJ2-5 gives the full variable domain: ETGVTQSPTHLIKTRGQQVTLRCSSQSGHNTVSWYQQALGQGPQFIFQYYREEENGRGNFPPRFSGLQFPNYSSELNVNALELDDSALYLCASSFRQGYETQYFGPGTRLLVL.

This clone occurred once. The chain combines TRBV13 with TRBJ1-2; D is ambiguous. Trimming left V 0 bases short and J 4 bases short, with 9 bases between. Germline V gives CDR1 PRHDT, CDR2 FYEKMQ (reference sequence). This CDR3 spans 14 amino acids. The CDR3 DNA is TGTGCCAGCAGCTTAGGGCGGGAAGGCTATGGCTACACCTTC. This codes for CASSLGREGYGYTF. The full variable domain, in which reference TRBV13 and TRBJ1-2 provide the parts outside the CDR3, is AAGVIQSPRHLIKEKRETATLKCYPIPRHDTVYWYQQGPGQDPQFLISFYEKMQSDKGSIPDRFSAQQFSDYHSELNMSSLELGDSALYFCASSLGREGYGYTFGSGTRLTVV.

The gene calls are TRBV11-3 and TRBJ2-7, with 14 bases lining up with TRBD2. The V gene end was trimmed by 1 base and the J gene end by 5 bases; junction bases not matched to a gene: 1. Germline CDR1 SGHNT, CDR2 YENEEA. CDR3 length: 15 residues. The CDR3 DNA sequence: TGTGCCAGCAGCTTAGTGGGACTAGCGGGAGACGAGCAGTACTTC. Amino acid sequence: CASSLVGLAGDEQYF.

The chain joins TRBV15 to TRBJ1-3; perhaps TRBD1 as D (5 bases). Germline V lookup: CDR1 LNHNV, CDR2 YYDKDF (reference sequence). Trimming shortened V by 2 bases and J by 2 bases, and 10 bases separated the two germline ends. CDR3 length: 15 residues. The CDR3 loop reads CATSRLGVPGNTIYF. DNA for the CDR3: TGTGCCACCAGCAGATTAGGGGTTCCTGGAAACACCATATATTTT. The entire variable domain, with the rest obtained from reference TRBV15 and TRBJ1-3, is as follows: DAMVIQNPRYQVTQFGKPVTLSCSQTLNHNVMYWYQQKSSQAPKLLFHYYDKDFNNEADTPDNFQSRRPNTSFCFLDIRSPGLGDTAMYLCATSRLGVPGNTIYFGEGSWLTVV.

The rearrangement links TRBV11-3 to TRBJ1-3; D remains unclear. CDR1 SGHNT and CDR2 YENEEA come from the germline V gene. V was shortened by 2 bases and J by 0 bases, with 8 bases between the two germline ends. The CDR3 sequence is 15 residues long. CDR3 residues: CASSLSAVSGNTIYF. The CDR3 DNA reads as TGTGCCAGCAGCTTATCCGCAGTCTCTGGAAACACCATATATTTT.

V is TRBV5-6 and J is TRBJ1-6; maybe TRBD1 (6 bases). Trimming pared 1 base from V and 10 bases from J, leaving 15 bases between. The CDR3 runs 15 residues. In germline, CDR1 is SGHDT, CDR2 YYEEEE. The chain's CDR3 is CASSLWRGGRSPLHF. CDR3 bases: TGTGCCAGCAGCTTGTGGCGCGGGGGGCGATCACCCCTCCACTTT.

This clone was recorded once. The chain couples TRBV5-1 to TRBJ2-1, with 9 bases that match TRBD2. Germline V gives CDR1 SGHRS, CDR2 YFSETQ. There are 15 residues in the CDR3. After removal of 4 bases from V and 0 bases from J, the junction contained 2 bases not matched to a gene. As DNA, the CDR3 is TGCGCCAGCAGCCTTAGCGGGAGCTCCTACAATGAGCAGTTCTTC. As protein: CASSLSGSSYNEQFF.

This clone was detected once. J is TRBJ2-7 and V is TRBV6-5; 10 bases map to TRBD1. The CDR3 contains 14 residues. Looked up from germline, CDR1 is MNHEY and CDR2 is SVGAGI. V was pared by 5 bases and J by 5 bases, with 6 bases of the junction left unmatched. The CDR3 reads CASSTGTGAHEQYF. CDR3 nucleotides: TGTGCCAGCAGTACCGGGACAGGGGCCCACGAGCAGTACTTC.

To note about this clone: This sample includes further DNA sequences coding for the same CDR3. V and J are TRBV29-1 and TRBJ2-1; 13 bases are shared with TRBD2. Trimming cost V 3 bases and J 7 bases; bases outside gene matches: 0. Germline lookup yields CDR1 SQVTM and CDR2 ANQGSEA. The CDR3 is made up of 13 amino acids. CDR3 region: CSVEGLAGNEQFF. CDR3 in DNA: TGCAGCGTTGAGGGACTAGCGGGGAATGAGCAGTTCTTC.

The rearrangement uses TRBV27 and TRBJ2-2; maybe TRBD2 (5 bases). V was cut by 6 bases and J by 2 bases, with 13 bases left in between. There are 15 residues in the CDR3. Germline lookup yields CDR1 MNHEY and CDR2 SMNVEV (reference sequence). CDR3 amino acids: CASRPGVTNTGELFF. CDR3 bases: TGTGCCAGCAGGCCCGGGGTGACCAACACCGGGGAGCTGTTTTTT.

The genes are TRBV11-3 and TRBJ2-7, with D unresolved. V lost 5 bases, J lost 0 bases, and 20 bases lay in between. Germline CDR1 is SGHNT and CDR2 is YENEEA. The CDR3 runs 17 residues. For the CDR3, the DNA is TGTGCCAGCAGCCACCCAAGAGGCCAGTCTTCCTCCTACGAGCAGTACTTC. Translated, it gives CASSHPRGQSSSYEQYF.

The chain recombines TRBV4-2 with TRBJ2-7, with 10 positions matching TRBD1. V lost 1 base and J lost 0; bases outside the gene matches: 6. The CDR3 has 17 amino acids. From germline, CDR1 is LGHNA and CDR2 YNFKEQ. The DNA for the CDR3 is TGTGCCAGCAGCCAAGTCCCCGGGACAGGGGACTCCTACGAGCAGTACTTC. Translating it yields CASSQVPGTGDSYEQYF.

The chain uses TRBV9 and TRBJ2-1; TRBD2 agrees at 10 bases. The CDR3 totals 18 residues. The germline gives CDR1 SGDLS, CDR2 YYNGEE. V lost 4 bases to trimming and J lost 7 bases; unmatched junction nucleotides: 17. The CDR3: CASSPPSSGSHRLNEQFF. The CDR3 nucleotides are TGTGCCAGCAGCCCCCCGTCTAGCGGGAGTCATCGGTTGAATGAGCAGTTCTTC. Filled out from reference TRBV9 and TRBJ2-1, the complete variable domain reads DSGVTQTPKHLITATGQRVTLRCSPRSGDLSVYWYQQSLDQGLQFLIQYYNGEERAKGNILERFSAQQFPDLHSELNLSSLELGDSALYFCASSPPSSGSHRLNEQFFGPGTRLTVL.

J is TRBJ2-5 and V is TRBV12-3 or TRBV12-4; D is perhaps TRBD2 (5 bases). Trimming left V 6 bases short and J 5 bases short, with 13 bases between. The CDR3 extends over 13 amino acids. CDR3 sequence: CASSRTGLETQYF. DNA for the CDR3: TGTGCCAGCAGCCGGACTGGCCTGGAGACCCAGTACTTC.